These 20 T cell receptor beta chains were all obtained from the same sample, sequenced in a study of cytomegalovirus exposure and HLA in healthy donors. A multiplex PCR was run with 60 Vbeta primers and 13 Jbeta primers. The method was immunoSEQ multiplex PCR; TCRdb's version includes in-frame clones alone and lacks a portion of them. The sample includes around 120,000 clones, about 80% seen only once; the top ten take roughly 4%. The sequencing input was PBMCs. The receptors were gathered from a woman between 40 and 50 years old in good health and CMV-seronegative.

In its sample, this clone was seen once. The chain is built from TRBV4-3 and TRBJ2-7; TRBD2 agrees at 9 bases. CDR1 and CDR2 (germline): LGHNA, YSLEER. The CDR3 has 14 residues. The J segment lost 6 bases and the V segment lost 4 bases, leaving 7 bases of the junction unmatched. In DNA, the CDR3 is TGCGCCAGCAGCCTTGGACTAGCGCTTCCCGAGCAGTACTTC. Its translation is CASSLGLALPEQYF.

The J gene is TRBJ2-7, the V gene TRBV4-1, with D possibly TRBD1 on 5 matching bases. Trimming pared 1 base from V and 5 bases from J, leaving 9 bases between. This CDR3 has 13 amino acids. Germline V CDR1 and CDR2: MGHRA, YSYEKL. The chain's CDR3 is CASSQGFRDEQYF. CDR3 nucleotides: TGCGCCAGCAGCCAAGGGTTCAGGGACGAGCAGTACTTC.

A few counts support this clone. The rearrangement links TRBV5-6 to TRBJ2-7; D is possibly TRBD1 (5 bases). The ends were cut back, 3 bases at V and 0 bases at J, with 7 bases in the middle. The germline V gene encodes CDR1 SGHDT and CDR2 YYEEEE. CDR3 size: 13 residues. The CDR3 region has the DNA TGTGCCAGCAGCTGGGGCGGCTCCTACGAGCAGTACTTC. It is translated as CASSWGGSYEQYF.

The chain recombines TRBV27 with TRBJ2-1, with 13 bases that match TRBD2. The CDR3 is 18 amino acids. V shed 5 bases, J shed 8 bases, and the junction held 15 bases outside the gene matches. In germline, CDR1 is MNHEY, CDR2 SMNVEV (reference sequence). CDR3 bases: TGTGCCAGCAGTCCCCTCCCCCGACTAGCGGGAGGATGGGATGAGCAGTTCTTC. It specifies CASSPLPRLAGGWDEQFF.

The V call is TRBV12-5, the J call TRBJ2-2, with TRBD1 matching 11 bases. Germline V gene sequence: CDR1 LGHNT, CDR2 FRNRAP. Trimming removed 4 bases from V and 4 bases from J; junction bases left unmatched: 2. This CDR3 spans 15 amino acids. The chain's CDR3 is CASGWTGGGTGELFF. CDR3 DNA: TGTGCTAGTGGTTGGACAGGGGGCGGCACCGGGGAGCTGTTTTTT.

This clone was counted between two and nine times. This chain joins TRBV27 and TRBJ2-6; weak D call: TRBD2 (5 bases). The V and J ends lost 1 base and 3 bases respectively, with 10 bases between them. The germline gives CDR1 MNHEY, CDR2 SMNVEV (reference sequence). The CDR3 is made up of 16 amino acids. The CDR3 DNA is TGTGCCAGCAGTTTATGGCGGGTAGGTGGGGCCAACGTCCTGACTTTC. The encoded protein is CASSLWRVGGANVLTF.

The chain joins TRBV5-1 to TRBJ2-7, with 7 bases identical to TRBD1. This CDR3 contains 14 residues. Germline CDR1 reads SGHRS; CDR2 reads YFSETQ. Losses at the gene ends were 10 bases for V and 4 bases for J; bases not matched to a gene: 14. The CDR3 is CAGAGTAAWYEQYF. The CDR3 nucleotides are TGCGCCGGGGCAGGGACAGCCGCGTGGTACGAGCAGTACTTC. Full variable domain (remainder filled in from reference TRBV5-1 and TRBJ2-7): KAGVTQTPRYLIKTRGQQVTLSCSPISGHRSVSWYQQTPGQGLQFLFEYFSETQRNKGNFPGRFSGRQFSNSRSEMNVSTLELGDSALYLCAGAGTAAWYEQYFGPGTRLTVT.

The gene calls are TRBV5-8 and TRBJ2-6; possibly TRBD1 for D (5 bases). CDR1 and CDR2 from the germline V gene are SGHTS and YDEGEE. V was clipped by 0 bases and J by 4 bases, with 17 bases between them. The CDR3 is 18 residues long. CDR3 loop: CASSLDPGSYMGANVLTF. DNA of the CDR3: TGTGCCAGCAGCTTGGACCCAGGGTCCTACATGGGGGCCAACGTCCTGACTTTC.

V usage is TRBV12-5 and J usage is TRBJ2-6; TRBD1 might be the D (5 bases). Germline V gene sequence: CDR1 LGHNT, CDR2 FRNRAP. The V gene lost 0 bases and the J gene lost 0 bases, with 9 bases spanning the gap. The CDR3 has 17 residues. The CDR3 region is CASGLVDSPSGANVLTF. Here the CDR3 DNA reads TGTGCTAGTGGTTTGGTAGACAGCCCCTCTGGGGCCAACGTCCTGACTTTC.

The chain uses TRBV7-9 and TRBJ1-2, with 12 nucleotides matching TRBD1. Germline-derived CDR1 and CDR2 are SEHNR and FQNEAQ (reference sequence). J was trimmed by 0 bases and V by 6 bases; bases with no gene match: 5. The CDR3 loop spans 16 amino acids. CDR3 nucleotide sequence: TGTGCCAGCAGTACGGGACAGGGGGCGTCTAACTATGGCTACACCTTC. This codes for CASSTGQGASNYGYTF.

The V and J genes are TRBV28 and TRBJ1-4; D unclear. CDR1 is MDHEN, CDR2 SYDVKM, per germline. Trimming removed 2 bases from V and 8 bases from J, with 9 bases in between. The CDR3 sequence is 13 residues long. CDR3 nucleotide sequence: TGTGCCAGCAGTTTAGGCGGGGAGGAAAAACTGTTTTTT. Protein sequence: CASSLGGEEKLFF. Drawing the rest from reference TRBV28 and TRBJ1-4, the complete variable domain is DVKVTQSSRYLVKRTGEKVFLECVQDMDHENMFWYRQDPGLGLRLIYFSYDVKMKEKGDIPEGYSVSREKKERFSLILESASTNQTSMYLCASSLGGEEKLFFGSGTQLSVL.

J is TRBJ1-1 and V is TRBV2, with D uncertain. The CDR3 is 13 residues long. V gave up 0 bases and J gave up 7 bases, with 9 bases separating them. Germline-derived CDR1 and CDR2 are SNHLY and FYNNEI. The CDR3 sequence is CASSEAFVFEAFF. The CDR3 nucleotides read TGTGCCAGCAGTGAAGCGTTTGTCTTTGAAGCTTTCTTT.

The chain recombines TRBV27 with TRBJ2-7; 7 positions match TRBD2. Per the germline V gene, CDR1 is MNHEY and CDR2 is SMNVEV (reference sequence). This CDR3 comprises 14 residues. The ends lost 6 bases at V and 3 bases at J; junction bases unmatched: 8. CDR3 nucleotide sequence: TGTGCCAGCAGCCTTGGGGGGGGGATCTACGAGCAGTACTTC. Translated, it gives CASSLGGGIYEQYF.

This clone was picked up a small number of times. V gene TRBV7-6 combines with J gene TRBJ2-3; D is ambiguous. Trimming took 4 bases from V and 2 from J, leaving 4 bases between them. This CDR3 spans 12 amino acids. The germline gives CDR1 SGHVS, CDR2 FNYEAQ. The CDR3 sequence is CASSSTTDTQYF. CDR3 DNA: TGTGCCAGCAGCTCTACCACAGATACGCAGTATTTT.

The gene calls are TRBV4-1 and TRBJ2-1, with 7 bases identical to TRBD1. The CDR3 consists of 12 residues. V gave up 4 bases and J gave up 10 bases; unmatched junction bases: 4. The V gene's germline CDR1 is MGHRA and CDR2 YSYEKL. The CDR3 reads CASSPRGGEQFF. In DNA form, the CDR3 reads TGCGCCAGCAGCCCCCGAGGGGGCGAGCAGTTCTTC.

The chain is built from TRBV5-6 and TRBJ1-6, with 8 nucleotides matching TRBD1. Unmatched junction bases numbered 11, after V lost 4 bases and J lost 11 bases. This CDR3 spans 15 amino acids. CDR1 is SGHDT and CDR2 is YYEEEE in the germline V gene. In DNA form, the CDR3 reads TGTGCCAGCAGCCCGGACGGGACAGGTTCCACACCCCTCCACTTT. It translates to CASSPDGTGSTPLHF.

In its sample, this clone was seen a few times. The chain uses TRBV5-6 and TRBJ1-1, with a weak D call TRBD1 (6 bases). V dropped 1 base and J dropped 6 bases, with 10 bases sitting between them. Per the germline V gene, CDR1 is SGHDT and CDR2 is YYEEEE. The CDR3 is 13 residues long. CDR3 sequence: CASSLRGAPEAFF. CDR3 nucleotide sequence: TGTGCCAGCAGCTTGCGGGGGGCCCCTGAAGCTTTCTTT.

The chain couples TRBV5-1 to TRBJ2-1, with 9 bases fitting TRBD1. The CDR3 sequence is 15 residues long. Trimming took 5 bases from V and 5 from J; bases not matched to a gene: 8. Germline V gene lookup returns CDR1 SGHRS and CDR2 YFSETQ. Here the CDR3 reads CASSLGQGFHNEQFF. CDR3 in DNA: TGCGCCAGCAGTCTCGGACAGGGGTTTCACAATGAGCAGTTCTTC.

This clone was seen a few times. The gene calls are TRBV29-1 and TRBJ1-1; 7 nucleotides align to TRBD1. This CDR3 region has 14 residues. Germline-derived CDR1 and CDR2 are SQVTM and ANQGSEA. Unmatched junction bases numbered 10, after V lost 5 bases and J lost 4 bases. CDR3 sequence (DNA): TGCAGCGTTCCCAAGGGACAGACCTTCACTGAAGCTTTCTTT. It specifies CSVPKGQTFTEAFF.

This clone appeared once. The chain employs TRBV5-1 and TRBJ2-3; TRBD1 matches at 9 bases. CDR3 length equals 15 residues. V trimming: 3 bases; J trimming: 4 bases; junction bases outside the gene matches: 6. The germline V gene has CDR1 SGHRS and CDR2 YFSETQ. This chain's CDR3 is CASSSGQGRSDTQYF. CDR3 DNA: TGCGCCAGCAGCTCGGGACAGGGCCGGTCAGATACGCAGTATTTT.